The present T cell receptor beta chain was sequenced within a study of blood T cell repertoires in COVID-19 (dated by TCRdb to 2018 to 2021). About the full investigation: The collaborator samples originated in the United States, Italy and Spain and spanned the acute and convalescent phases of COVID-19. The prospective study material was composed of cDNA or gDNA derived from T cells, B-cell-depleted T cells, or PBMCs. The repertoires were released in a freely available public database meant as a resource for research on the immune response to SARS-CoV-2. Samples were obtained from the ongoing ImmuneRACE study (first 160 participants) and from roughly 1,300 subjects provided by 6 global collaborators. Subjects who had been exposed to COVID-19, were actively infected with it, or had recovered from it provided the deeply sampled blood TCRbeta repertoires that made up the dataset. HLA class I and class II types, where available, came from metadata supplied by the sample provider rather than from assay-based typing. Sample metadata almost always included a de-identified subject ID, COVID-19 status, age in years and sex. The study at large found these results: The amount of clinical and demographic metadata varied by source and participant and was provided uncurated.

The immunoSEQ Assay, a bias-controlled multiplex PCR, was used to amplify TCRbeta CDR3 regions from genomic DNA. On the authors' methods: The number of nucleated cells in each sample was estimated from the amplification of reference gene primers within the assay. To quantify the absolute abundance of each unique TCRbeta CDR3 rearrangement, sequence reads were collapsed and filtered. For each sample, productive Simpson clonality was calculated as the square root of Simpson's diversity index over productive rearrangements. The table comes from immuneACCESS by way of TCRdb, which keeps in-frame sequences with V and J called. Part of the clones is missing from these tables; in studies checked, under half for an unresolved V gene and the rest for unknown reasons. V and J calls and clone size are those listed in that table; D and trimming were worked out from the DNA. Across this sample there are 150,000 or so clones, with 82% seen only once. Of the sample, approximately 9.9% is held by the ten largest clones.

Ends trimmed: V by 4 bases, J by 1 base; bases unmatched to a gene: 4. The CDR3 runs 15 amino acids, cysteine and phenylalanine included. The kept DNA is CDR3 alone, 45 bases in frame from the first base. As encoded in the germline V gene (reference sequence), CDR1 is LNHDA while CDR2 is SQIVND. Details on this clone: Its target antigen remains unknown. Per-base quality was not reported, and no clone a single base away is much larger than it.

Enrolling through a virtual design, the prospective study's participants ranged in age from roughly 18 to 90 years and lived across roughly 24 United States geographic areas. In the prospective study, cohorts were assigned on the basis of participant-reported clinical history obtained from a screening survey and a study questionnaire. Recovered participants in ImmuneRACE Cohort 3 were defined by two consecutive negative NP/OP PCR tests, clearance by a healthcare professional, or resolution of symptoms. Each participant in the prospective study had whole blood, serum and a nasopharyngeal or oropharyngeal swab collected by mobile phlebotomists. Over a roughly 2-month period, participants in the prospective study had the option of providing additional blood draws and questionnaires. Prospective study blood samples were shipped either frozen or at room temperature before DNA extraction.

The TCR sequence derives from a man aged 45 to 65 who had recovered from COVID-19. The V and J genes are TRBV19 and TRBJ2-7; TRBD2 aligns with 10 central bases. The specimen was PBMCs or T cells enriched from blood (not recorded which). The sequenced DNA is TGTGCCAGTAGTAAGTGGACTAGCGGATCCTACGAGCAGTACTTC. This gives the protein CASSKWTSGSYEQYF. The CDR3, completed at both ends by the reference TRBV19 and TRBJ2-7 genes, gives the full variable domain DGGITQSPKYLFRKEGQNVTLSCEQNLNHDAMYWYRQDPGQGLRLIYYSQIVNDFQKGDIAEGYSVSREKKESFPLTVTSAQKNPTAFYLCASSKWTSGSYEQYFGPGTRLTVT.